This record concerns one TCR beta chain sequence. Cells sorted as Tregs were CD4+, CD25+ and CD127-/low. TCRdb analysed the multiplex PCR reads with MiXCR anew, one entry per CDR3 protein. The repertoire consists of about 280 distinct CDR3 sequences, with around a fifth occurring once and the leading ten covering roughly 40%. The specimen was Tregs sorted from blood. This sequence was found in a female donor with breast cancer.

CDR3 protein: CASSLVSDYGYTF. CDR3 DNA sequence: TGTGCCAGCAGTTTAGTGTCAGACTATGGCTACACCTTC. The gene calls are TRBV12-3 or TRBV12-4 and TRBJ1-2; D gene uncertain. Trimming pared 1 base from V and 3 bases from J, leaving 6 bases between. This CDR3 spans 13 amino acids.